Sequencing of this T cell receptor beta chain was carried out in a study of blood T cell repertoires in COVID-19. At the level of the study: Sources were T cells, B-cell-depleted T cells, or PBMCs; the material itself was cDNA or gDNA.

The Seattle site enrolled patients during active infection and followed them longitudinally. Germline values: CDR1 MNHNS, CDR2 SASEGT. With 5 bases removed from V and 2 bases from J, the gap between germline ends came to 9 bases. The CDR3 consists of 14 residues. Assay: immunoSEQ multiplex PCR; the TCRdb copy retains only in-frame clones and omits some. Of roughly 160,000 clones listed, around 90% are singletons. The clonotype originates from a man between 60 and 75 years old with COVID-19, enrolled during active disease. The sample taken for sequencing was peripheral blood. V is TRBV6-1 and J is TRBJ1-4; D call uncertain. CDR3 region: CASSTTGTNEKLFF. Here the CDR3 DNA reads TGTGCCAGCAGTACCACCGGGACTAATGAAAAACTGTTTTTT.